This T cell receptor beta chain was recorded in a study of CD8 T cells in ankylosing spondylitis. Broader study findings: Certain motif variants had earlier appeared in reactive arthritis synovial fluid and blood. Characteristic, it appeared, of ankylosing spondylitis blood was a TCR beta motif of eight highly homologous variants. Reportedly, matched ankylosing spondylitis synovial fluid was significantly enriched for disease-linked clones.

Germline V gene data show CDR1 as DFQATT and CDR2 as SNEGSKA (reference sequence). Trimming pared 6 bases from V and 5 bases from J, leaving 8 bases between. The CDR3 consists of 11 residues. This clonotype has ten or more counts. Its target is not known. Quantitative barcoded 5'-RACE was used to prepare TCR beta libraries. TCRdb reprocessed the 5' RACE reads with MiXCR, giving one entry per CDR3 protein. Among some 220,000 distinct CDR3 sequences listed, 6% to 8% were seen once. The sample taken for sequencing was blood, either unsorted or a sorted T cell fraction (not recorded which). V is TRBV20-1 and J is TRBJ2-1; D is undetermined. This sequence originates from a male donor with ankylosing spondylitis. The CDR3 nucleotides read TGCAGTGCCATCCAGAACAATGAGCAGTTCTTC. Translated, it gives CSAIQNNEQFF.